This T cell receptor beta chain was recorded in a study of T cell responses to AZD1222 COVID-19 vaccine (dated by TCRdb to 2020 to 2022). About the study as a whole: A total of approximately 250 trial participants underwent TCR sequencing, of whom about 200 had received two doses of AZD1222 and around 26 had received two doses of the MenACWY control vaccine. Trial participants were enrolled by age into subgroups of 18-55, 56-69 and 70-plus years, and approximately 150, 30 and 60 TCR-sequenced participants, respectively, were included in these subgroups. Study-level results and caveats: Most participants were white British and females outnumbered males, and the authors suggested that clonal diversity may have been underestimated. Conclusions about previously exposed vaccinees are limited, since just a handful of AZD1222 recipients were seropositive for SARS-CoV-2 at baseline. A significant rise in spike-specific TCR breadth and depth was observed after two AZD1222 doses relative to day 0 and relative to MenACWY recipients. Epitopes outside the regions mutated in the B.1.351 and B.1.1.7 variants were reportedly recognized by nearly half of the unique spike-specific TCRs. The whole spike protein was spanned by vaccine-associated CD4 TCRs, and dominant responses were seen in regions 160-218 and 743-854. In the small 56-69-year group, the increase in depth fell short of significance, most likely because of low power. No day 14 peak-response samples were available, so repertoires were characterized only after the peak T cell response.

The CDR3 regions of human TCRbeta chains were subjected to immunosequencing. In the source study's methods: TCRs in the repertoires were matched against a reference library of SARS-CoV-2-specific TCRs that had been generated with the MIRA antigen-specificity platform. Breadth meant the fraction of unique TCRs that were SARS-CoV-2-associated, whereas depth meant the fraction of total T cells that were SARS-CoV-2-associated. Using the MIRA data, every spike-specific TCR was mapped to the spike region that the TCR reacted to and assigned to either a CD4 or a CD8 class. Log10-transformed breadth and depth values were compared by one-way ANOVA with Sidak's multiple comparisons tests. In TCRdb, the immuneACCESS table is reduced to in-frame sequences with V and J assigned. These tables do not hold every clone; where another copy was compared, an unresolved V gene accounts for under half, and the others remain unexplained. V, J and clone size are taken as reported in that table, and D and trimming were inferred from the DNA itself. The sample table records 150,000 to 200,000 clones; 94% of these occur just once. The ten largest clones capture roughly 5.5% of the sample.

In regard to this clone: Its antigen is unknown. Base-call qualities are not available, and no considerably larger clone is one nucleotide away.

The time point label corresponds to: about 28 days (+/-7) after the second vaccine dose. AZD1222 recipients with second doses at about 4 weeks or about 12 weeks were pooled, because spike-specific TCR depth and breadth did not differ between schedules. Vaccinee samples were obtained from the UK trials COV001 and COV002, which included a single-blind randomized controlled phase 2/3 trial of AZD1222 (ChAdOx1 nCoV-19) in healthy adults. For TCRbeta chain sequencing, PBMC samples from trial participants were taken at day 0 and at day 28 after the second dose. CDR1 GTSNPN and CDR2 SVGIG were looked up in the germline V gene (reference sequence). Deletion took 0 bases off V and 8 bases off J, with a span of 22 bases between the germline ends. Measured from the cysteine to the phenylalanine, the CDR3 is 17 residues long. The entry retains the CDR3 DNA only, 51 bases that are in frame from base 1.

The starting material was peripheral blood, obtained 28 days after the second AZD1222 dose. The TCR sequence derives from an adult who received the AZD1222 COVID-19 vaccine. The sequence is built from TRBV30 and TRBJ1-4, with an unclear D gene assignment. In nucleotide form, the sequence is TGTGCCTGGAGTGTAAACCGCGGTCCGGCCCGAGGAGAAAAACTGTTTTTT. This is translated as CAWSVNRGPARGEKLFF. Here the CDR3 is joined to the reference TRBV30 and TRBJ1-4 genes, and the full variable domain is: SQTIHQWPATLVQPVGSPLSLECTVEGTSNPNLYWYRQAAGRGLQLLFYSVGIGQISSEVPQNLSASRPQDRQFILSSKKLLLSDSGFYLCAWSVNRGPARGEKLFFGSGTQLSVL.